This T cell receptor beta chain was identified in a study of T cells in Graves' hyperthyroidism and ophthalmopathy. About the study: The initial diagnosis was the point when peripheral blood was collected, ahead of any treatment.

As to this clonotype: Because the CDR3 is missing its conserved closing phenylalanine or tryptophan, this is likely a read error. The limits of the CDR3 on the DNA are not certain, so only TCRdb's listed CDR3 is given.

RNA transcripts were the template for amplifying TCR beta CDR3 regions. With the HTBI primer set, the TCR CDR3 went through a first round of RT-PCR. TCRdb redid the calling of the multiplex PCR reads with MiXCR, one entry per CDR3 protein. This sample yields around 690,000 distinct CDR3 sequences, of which roughly a sixth are seen a single time; 15% to 18% belongs to the top ten. Sequencing was performed on blood. This receptor was identified in a man over 45 with Graves' hyperthyroidism.

CDR3 protein: CGSSLGVGLAGEETLYL. The chain employs TRBV5-1 and TRBJ2-5; the table names TRBD2, a call not compared with the DNA. CDR1 SGHRS and CDR2 YFSETQ come from the germline V gene. Termini included, the CDR3 measures 17 amino acids.